One and the same sample provided the 23 T cell receptor beta chains below, sequenced in a study of response to subunit inactivated influenza vaccine. One entry per CDR3 protein, called by TCRdb with MiXCR from the RT-PCR reads. The table shows hundreds of thousands of distinct CDR3 sequences, with approximately 11% occurring only once. This same sample was also part of a study on T cells expressing NK-cell markers. That work contributes: Scientists made TCR beta cDNA using 5'RACE template switching with UMIs.

The specimen comprised PBMCs from blood, sampled on the day of vaccination. These receptors originate from a man in his forties or fifties who received an inactivated influenza vaccine.

The genes are TRBV5-8 and TRBJ2-7, with D perhaps being TRBD1 or TRBD2 (7 bases each). From germline, CDR1 is SGHTS and CDR2 YDEGEE. V was shortened by 1 base and J by 5 bases, with 16 bases between the two germline ends. The CDR3 has 15 residues. In DNA form, the CDR3 reads TGTGCCAGCAGCTTGCAGGGGGGGGCAAAGAACGAGCAGTACTTC. Protein product: CASSLQGGAKNEQYF.

The J gene is TRBJ2-7, the V gene TRBV12-3 or TRBV12-4; 8 bases line up with TRBD1. There are 14 residues in the CDR3. V trimming: 6 bases; J trimming: 5 bases; junction bases outside the gene matches: 9. Written as DNA, the CDR3 is TGTGCCAGCAGATCACCGGGACAGGCGGACGAGCAGTACTTC. Protein product: CASRSPGQADEQYF.

Ten or more counts support this clonotype. The V gene is TRBV5-1, the J gene TRBJ2-2; D is possibly TRBD1 (6 bases). CDR3 length: 15 amino acids. Germline values: CDR1 SGHRS, CDR2 YFSETQ. The V and J ends lost 0 bases and 3 bases respectively, with 9 bases between them. The CDR3 spells CASSLGQGYTGELFF. DNA for the CDR3: TGCGCCAGCAGCTTGGGTCAGGGGTACACCGGGGAGCTGTTTTTT.

V usage is TRBV6-5 and J usage is TRBJ1-1, with D possibly matching TRBD1 (6 bases). Germline V CDR1 and CDR2: MNHEY, SVGAGI. V lost 0 bases to trimming and J lost 6 bases, with 20 bases between them. The CDR3 has 17 residues. The CDR3: CASSYSGGRGFGPEAFF. CDR3 nucleotides: TGTGCCAGCAGTTACTCTGGGGGGCGCGGGTTTGGACCTGAAGCTTTCTTT.

Many counts were recorded for this clonotype. The chain carries TRBV24-1 and TRBJ2-2, with 11 bases that match TRBD2. CDR3 length: 17 amino acids. Germline CDR1 and CDR2: KGHDR and SFDVKD. The trim removed 4 bases at V and 4 bases at J, leaving 7 bases unmatched. The CDR3 nucleotides read TGTGCCACCAGTGACTTAGGACTAGCGGGTCGCACCGGGGAGCTGTTTTTT. Protein: CATSDLGLAGRTGELFF.

The chain combines TRBV5-6 with TRBJ2-5; D may be TRBD2 (5 bases). This CDR3 is built from 15 residues. Germline V gives CDR1 SGHDT, CDR2 YYEEEE. V lost 0 bases and J 1 base, leaving 10 bases between the germline ends. CDR3 bases: TGTGCCAGCAGCTTGGTGCGAGGGCTCCAAGAGACCCAGTACTTC. Its translation is CASSLVRGLQETQYF.

This clonotype was picked up a small number of times. The gene calls are TRBV7-8 and TRBJ2-3; the D is unclear. This CDR3 has 14 amino acids. Germline V lookup: CDR1 SGHVS, CDR2 FQNEAQ. V lost 1 base, J lost 2 bases, and 7 bases lay in between. The CDR3 DNA sequence: TGTGCCAGCAGCTTAGTACAGAACACAGATACGCAGTATTTT. It translates to CASSLVQNTDTQYF.

This clonotype was counted between two and nine times. This chain joins TRBV28 and TRBJ2-3; D may be TRBD2 (6 bases). Germline V gene sequence: CDR1 MDHEN, CDR2 SYDVKM. V was pared by 10 bases and J by 2 bases, with 13 bases between. This CDR3 is 13 amino acids long. The DNA for the CDR3 is TGTGCCATCTCGGCGGGGTTCACAGATACGCAGTATTTT. This sequence encodes CAISAGFTDTQYF.

This chain uses TRBV6-1 with TRBJ2-6; tentatively, D is TRBD1 (5 bases). Germline V gives CDR1 MNHNS, CDR2 SASEGT. This CDR3 is 16 amino acids long. Trimming left V 8 bases short and J 2 bases short, with 16 bases between. Here the CDR3 DNA reads TGTGCCAGCCGCAGAACAGGAACGGCTGGGGCCAACGTCCTGACTTTC. Translation: CASRRTGTAGANVLTF.

The V gene is TRBV24-1, the J gene TRBJ2-3, with 8 bases lining up with TRBD1. The V segment lost 4 bases and the J segment 1 base; nucleotides outside the gene matches: 6. The germline V gene encodes CDR1 KGHDR and CDR2 SFDVKD. There are 16 residues in the CDR3. CDR3 sequence (DNA): TGTGCCACCAGTGAGGGACAGGAGTCCCGCACAGATACGCAGTATTTT. This translates into CATSEGQESRTDTQYF.

The genes are TRBV13 and TRBJ2-1; TRBD2 is a possible D gene (6 bases). This CDR3 comprises 14 residues. Trimming pared 3 bases from V and 3 bases from J, leaving 9 bases between. The germline V gene has CDR1 PRHDT and CDR2 FYEKMQ (reference sequence). The CDR3 nucleotides are TGTGCCAGCAGCTTTTACGGGAGCTACAATGAGCAGTTCTTC. The encoded protein is CASSFYGSYNEQFF.

This clonotype has just a few counts. CDR3 DNA: TGTGCCAGCAGGGTACTAGCGGGATTGAGGGAGACCCAGTACTTC. Its protein is CASRVLAGLRETQYF. The rearrangement uses TRBV27 and TRBJ2-5, with 10 bases identical to TRBD2. Looked up from germline, CDR1 is MNHEY and CDR2 is SMNVEV (reference sequence). The V and J ends lost 6 bases and 5 bases, in that order; junction bases with no gene match: 9. This CDR3 has 15 amino acids.

V is TRBV20-1 and J is TRBJ2-1; D is unresolved. The V end was cut by 3 bases, the J end by 9 bases, with 9 bases between. From germline, CDR1 is DFQATT and CDR2 SNEGSKA (reference sequence). The CDR3 contains 11 residues. CDR3 in amino acids: CSASGPGEQFF. CDR3 DNA: TGCAGTGCTAGTGGGCCGGGTGAGCAGTTCTTC.

This clonotype came up many times. This chain uses TRBV29-1 with TRBJ2-7, with 11 bases that match TRBD1. After removal of 5 bases from V and 2 bases from J, the junction contained 5 bases not matched to a gene. The CDR3 consists of 14 residues. In germline, CDR1 is SQVTM, CDR2 ANQGSEA. The CDR3 nucleotides are TGCAGCGTTAAAGGGACAGGGGGTCCCTACGAGCAGTACTTC. Its protein product is CSVKGTGGPYEQYF.

The chain has TRBV14 and TRBJ2-1, with D hard to call. The CDR3 sequence is 13 residues long. Trimming shortened V by 5 bases and J by 6 bases, and 11 bases separated the two germline ends. The germline V gene has CDR1 SGHDN and CDR2 FVKESK. DNA of the CDR3: TGTGCCAGCAGCTTTACGAGCGTCAATGAGCAGTTCTTC. It is translated as CASSFTSVNEQFF.

This clonotype was detected a few times. This sequence joins TRBV6-2 or TRBV6-3 and TRBJ2-5, with a weak D call TRBD1 (6 bases). Germline V CDR1 and CDR2: MNHEY, SVGEGT. The CDR3 runs 15 residues. Trimming shortened V by 2 bases and J by 2 bases, and 12 bases separated the two germline ends. The CDR3 DNA reads as TGTGCCAGCAGTTACGGGACATATAGTCAAGAGACCCAGTACTTC. Its translation is CASSYGTYSQETQYF.

The chain uses TRBV27 and TRBJ2-5, with D unclear. Trimming stripped 5 bases from V and 5 bases from J, with 12 bases between. In germline, CDR1 is MNHEY, CDR2 SMNVEV (reference sequence). This CDR3 is built from 13 residues. CDR3 in amino acids: CASSLTPWETQYF. CDR3 DNA: TGTGCCAGCAGTCTAACCCCCTGGGAGACCCAGTACTTC.

The chain recombines TRBV7-2 with TRBJ2-7; the D gene could be TRBD1 or TRBD2 (5 bases each). Germline assignment: CDR1 SGHTA and CDR2 FQGNSA. The CDR3 is 14 amino acids. V lost 4 bases and J lost 7, with 17 bases in between. This chain's CDR3 is CASSSNRGVGEQYF. The CDR3 region has the DNA TGTGCCAGCAGCTCTAATAGAGGGGTAGGGGAGCAGTACTTC. Full variable domain (missing parts from reference TRBV7-2 and TRBJ2-7): GAGVSQSPSNKVTEKGKDVELRCDPISGHTALYWYRQSLGQGLEFLIYFQGNSAPDKSGLPSDRFSAERTGGSVSTLTIQRTQQEDSAVYLCASSSNRGVGEQYFGPGTRLTVT.

The chain carries TRBV12-3 or TRBV12-4 and TRBJ1-1; D unclear. The V gene lost 2 bases and the J gene lost 4 bases, with 23 bases spanning the gap. This CDR3 contains 18 residues. This CDR3 reads CASSLFGSSFFIGTEAFF. The DNA of the CDR3 is TGTGCCAGCAGTTTATTTGGCAGCTCGTTTTTTATCGGCACTGAAGCTTTCTTT.

This chain uses TRBV6-1 with TRBJ1-1; 9 positions agree with TRBD1. Losses at the gene ends were 7 bases for V and 4 bases for J; bases not matched to a gene: 7. The CDR3 covers 14 residues. Germline V gene data show CDR1 as MNHNS and CDR2 as SASEGT. The CDR3 protein is CASTSGQGGTEAFF. CDR3 sequence (DNA): TGTGCCAGCACCTCGGGACAGGGAGGCACTGAAGCTTTCTTT.

This clonotype has a count of ten or more. The chain links TRBV6-5 to TRBJ2-7; possibly TRBD1 for D (6 bases). Trimming left V 4 bases short and J 1 base short, with 11 bases between. This CDR3 has 14 amino acids. Per germline, CDR1 MNHEY and CDR2 SVGAGI. CDR3 in amino acids: CASSSIRGSYEQYF. CDR3 nucleotide sequence: TGTGCCAGCAGTTCTATCAGGGGTTCCTACGAGCAGTACTTC.

This chain joins TRBV3-1 and TRBJ1-6; D unresolved. The CDR3 has 13 residues. V lost 1 base and J lost 9, with 7 bases in between. The germline V gene encodes CDR1 LGHDT and CDR2 YNNKEL (reference sequence). CDR3 region: CASSQGAASPLHF. The CDR3, as DNA: TGTGCCAGCAGCCAAGGGGCGGCTTCACCCCTCCACTTT.

This clonotype has only a few counts. J is TRBJ2-2 and V is TRBV21-1; TRBD1 is the table's D call and was not checked against the DNA. TRBV21-1 is labeled a pseudogene. CDR3 length: 20 residues. The CDR3 here is CASSKVEGQGRPFLMGELFF. CDR3 DNA: TGTGCCAGCAGCAAAGTGGAGGGACAGGGGCGGCCCTTTCTGATGGGGGAGCTGTTTTTT.